A selection of T cell receptor beta chains follows, all from one sample in a study of blood T cell repertoires in COVID-19. Repertoires were generated with immunoSEQ multiplex PCR, while TCRdb's copy carries only in-frame clones and drops some. The sample includes some 200,000 clones, roughly 84% of them seen just once. Sample: peripheral blood. These receptors were taken from a woman aged 55-69 years with acute or convalescent COVID-19. Both conserved end residues are part of each CDR3. The D gene is left open where the match is weak. Not all rows give a size; the values are once, few, many and, for expanded clones, a class.

v_gene: TRBV3-1/TRBV3-2; abundance: -; d_gene: -; CDR3aa: CASSQETGTYTEAFF
v_gene: TRBV7-2; abundance: -; d_gene: TRBD2; CDR3aa: CASSMTSGGNTGELFF
v_gene: TRBV18; abundance: -; d_gene: -; CDR3aa: CASSPPTENGYTF
v_gene: TRBV28; abundance: -; d_gene: -; CDR3aa: CASSLGRSYGYTF
v_gene: TRBV11-3; abundance: -; d_gene: -; CDR3aa: CASSLDSSTDTQYF
v_gene: TRBV5-1; abundance: -; d_gene: -; CDR3aa: CASSLAVGGRTEAFF
v_gene: TRBV7-2; abundance: few; d_gene: TRBD2; CDR3aa: CASSPAASGGVHEQFF
v_gene: TRBV19; abundance: once; d_gene: -; CDR3aa: CASSTTGNTEAFF
v_gene: TRBV19; abundance: -; d_gene: -; CDR3aa: CASSMGGDDEFF
v_gene: TRBV9; abundance: -; d_gene: -; CDR3aa: CASSGRSNYGYTF
v_gene: TRBV14; abundance: -; d_gene: -; CDR3aa: CASSQTESFHEQYF
v_gene: TRBV2; abundance: -; d_gene: TRBD2; CDR3aa: CASSRGGADTQYF
v_gene: TRBV4-1; abundance: -; d_gene: -; CDR3aa: CASSQDGGISGELFF
v_gene: TRBV3-1/TRBV3-2; abundance: -; d_gene: TRBD1; CDR3aa: CASSPDRGINSPLHF
v_gene: TRBV25-1; abundance: -; d_gene: TRBD1; CDR3aa: CASSGGTGNQPQHF
v_gene: TRBV11-2; abundance: -; d_gene: TRBD1; CDR3aa: CASSRITGDTEAFF
v_gene: TRBV4-3; abundance: -; d_gene: -; CDR3aa: CASSQDLAGVTNNEKLFF
v_gene: TRBV5-4; abundance: -; d_gene: -; CDR3aa: CASLIRGGSSYGYTF
v_gene: TRBV14; abundance: -; d_gene: -; CDR3aa: CASSQGADYGYTF
v_gene: TRBV19; abundance: once; d_gene: -; CDR3aa: CASSIGSRGSSYNSPLHF
v_gene: TRBV27; abundance: -; d_gene: -; CDR3aa: CASSLRGGIEAFF
v_gene: TRBV5-1; abundance: few; d_gene: -; CDR3aa: CASSLGRGRADTQYF
v_gene: TRBV9; abundance: -; d_gene: TRBD2; CDR3aa: CASAISGGVGDTQYF